Listed here are 26 T cell receptor beta chains from one sample, sequenced in a study of blood T cell repertoires in COVID-19. The repertoire was sequenced with immunoSEQ multiplex PCR; TCRdb's copy has only in-frame clones and lacks some. The sample lists under 250,000 clones; roughly 80% were seen once. What was sequenced was PBMCs or T cells enriched from blood (not recorded which). The receptors come from a woman in her thirties or forties with acute COVID-19.

The CDR3 sequence: CASSPMTSPETQYF. The CDR3 DNA reads as TGTGCCAGCAGTCCGATGACTAGCCCCGAGACCCAGTACTTC. The gene calls are TRBV27 and TRBJ2-5; the match to TRBD2 covers 7 bases. Trimming at V came to 5 bases and at J to 5 bases, leaving 8 bases not matched to a gene. There are 14 residues in the CDR3. Per the germline V gene, CDR1 is MNHEY and CDR2 is SMNVEV (reference sequence).

The gene calls are TRBV3-1 (or the pseudogene TRBV3-2) and TRBJ2-2, with unresolved D. Germline V gene lookup returns CDR1 LGHDT and CDR2 YNNKEL (reference sequence). The CDR3 contains 13 residues. Between the trimmed V and J ends, which lost 2 bases and 6 bases, there was a span of 7 bases. The CDR3, as DNA: TGTGCCAGCAGCCAAATAGAGGCCGGGGAGCTGTTTTTT. Protein sequence: CASSQIEAGELFF.

The V gene is TRBV15, the J gene TRBJ2-3; a weak D match, TRBD2 (6 bases). This CDR3 comprises 17 residues. Trimming cost V 1 base and J 3 bases, with 17 bases left between them. The germline V gene encodes CDR1 LNHNV and CDR2 YYDKDF (reference sequence). CDR3 in amino acids: CATSRVAEGRFTDTQYF. The CDR3, as DNA: TGTGCCACCAGCAGAGTTGCGGAGGGCCGATTTACAGATACGCAGTATTTT. Full variable domain (remainder filled in from reference TRBV15 and TRBJ2-3): DAMVIQNPRYQVTQFGKPVTLSCSQTLNHNVMYWYQQKSSQAPKLLFHYYDKDFNNEADTPDNFQSRRPNTSFCFLDIRSPGLGDTAMYLCATSRVAEGRFTDTQYFGPGTRLTVL.

The rearrangement uses TRBV13 and TRBJ1-3, with 7 positions matching TRBD1. Unmatched junction bases numbered 17, after V lost 3 bases and J lost 0 bases. Germline CDR1 and CDR2: PRHDT and FYEKMQ (reference sequence). CDR3 size: 20 residues. CDR3 sequence: CASSFASSVRDSRSGNTIYF. Written as DNA, the CDR3 is TGTGCCAGCAGCTTCGCCAGCTCGGTGAGGGACAGTCGCTCTGGAAACACCATATATTTT.

The J gene is TRBJ1-3, the V gene TRBV30; D is undetermined. The CDR3 length is 13 residues. In germline, CDR1 is GTSNPN, CDR2 SVGIG (reference sequence). Trimming removed 4 bases from V and 4 bases from J, with 11 bases in between. The DNA of the CDR3 is TGTGCCTGGATTAGCGGGTTGGGAAACACCATATATTTT. Translating gives CAWISGLGNTIYF.

The chain is built from TRBV29-1 and TRBJ2-1, with 7 bases aligning to TRBD1. CDR3 size: 13 residues. V gave up 7 bases and J gave up 6 bases; unmatched junction bases: 9. The germline gives CDR1 SQVTM, CDR2 ANQGSEA. This chain's CDR3 is CSGPGGTSNEQFF. In nucleotides, the CDR3 is TGCAGCGGTCCAGGGGGAACTTCCAATGAGCAGTTCTTC.

This clone is a singleton in its sample. CDR3: CASSSTRQGVPQPQHF. Written as DNA, the CDR3 is TGTGCCAGCAGCTCCACCCGACAGGGGGTTCCCCAGCCCCAGCATTTT. The chain is built from TRBV5-6 and TRBJ1-5, with 9 bases aligning to TRBD1. V was pared by 3 bases and J by 7 bases, with 11 bases of the junction left unmatched. Per germline, CDR1 SGHDT and CDR2 YYEEEE. The CDR3 is 16 residues long.

V gene TRBV19 combines with J gene TRBJ1-5, with 9 bases matching TRBD1. The CDR3 has 16 amino acids. Trimming cost V 7 bases and J 3 bases; bases outside gene matches: 10. CDR1 is LNHDA and CDR2 is SQIVND in the germline V gene (reference sequence). CDR3 amino acids: CASTYTGTGYNQPQHF. CDR3 bases: TGTGCCAGTACTTATACCGGGACAGGGTACAATCAGCCCCAGCATTTT. Full variable domain (remainder filled in from reference TRBV19 and TRBJ1-5): DGGITQSPKYLFRKEGQNVTLSCEQNLNHDAMYWYRQDPGQGLRLIYYSQIVNDFQKGDIAEGYSVSREKKESFPLTVTSAQKNPTAFYLCASTYTGTGYNQPQHFGDGTRLSIL.

This chain uses TRBV24-1 with TRBJ2-7; a possible D gene is TRBD1 (6 bases). Germline loops: CDR1 KGHDR, CDR2 SFDVKD. V lost 4 bases, J lost 3 bases, and 12 bases lay in between. CDR3 length equals 14 residues. Written as DNA, the CDR3 is TGTGCCACCAGTGACTCAGGACAGAACTACGAGCAGTACTTC. It translates to CATSDSGQNYEQYF.

This clone was detected only once. This chain joins TRBV7-6 and TRBJ1-1, with TRBD1 identical over 8 bases. The J segment lost 5 bases and the V segment lost 5 bases, leaving 19 bases of the junction unmatched. This CDR3 has 18 amino acids. CDR1 and CDR2 (germline): SGHVS, FNYEAQ. The CDR3 loop is CASSIESGGEYPGTEAFF. The DNA of the CDR3 is TGTGCCAGCAGCATAGAATCAGGGGGCGAATATCCGGGGACTGAAGCTTTCTTT.

The J gene is TRBJ1-1, the V gene TRBV12-3 or TRBV12-4, with D hard to call. With 5 bases removed from V and 0 bases from J, the gap between germline ends came to 7 bases. The CDR3 length is 13 residues. The CDR3: CASSLPVNTEAFF. The CDR3 region has the DNA TGTGCCAGCAGTCTGCCAGTGAACACTGAAGCTTTCTTT.

This rearrangement joins TRBV3-1 (or the pseudogene TRBV3-2) to TRBJ2-7; D remains ambiguous. Trimming removed 1 base at V and 2 bases at J, with 12 bases between. Germline V gives CDR1 LGHDT, CDR2 YNNKEL (reference sequence). The CDR3 length is 15 residues. The CDR3 is CASSQGPMRPYEQYF. The CDR3 coding sequence is TGTGCCAGCAGCCAAGGGCCTATGCGGCCCTACGAGCAGTACTTC.

The rearrangement uses TRBV9 and TRBJ1-4; 7 bases map to TRBD1. J gave up 8 bases and V 3 bases, and 7 bases lay outside the gene matches. The CDR3 has 14 residues. Per germline, CDR1 SGDLS and CDR2 YYNGEE. The CDR3 protein is CASSEGTVGEKLFF. In nucleotides, the CDR3 is TGTGCCAGCAGCGAAGGGACAGTGGGGGAAAAACTGTTTTTT.

The chain is built from TRBV7-9 and TRBJ1-3, with 9 bases matching TRBD1. The ends lost 5 bases at V and 6 bases at J; junction bases unmatched: 14. The CDR3 consists of 17 residues. Germline loops: CDR1 SEHNR, CDR2 FQNEAQ (reference sequence). CDR3 sequence (DNA): TGTGCCAGCAGCCTCGGTCGGGACAGGGATGTTTCAAACACCATATATTTT. Translated, it gives CASSLGRDRDVSNTIYF.

The J gene is TRBJ2-3, the V gene TRBV7-3; D remains unclear. Germline CDR1 is SGHTA and CDR2 is FQGTGA. The V end lost 6 bases, the J end lost 2 bases, and 9 bases lay between the germline ends. The CDR3 length is 13 residues. The chain's CDR3 is CASSSQPTDTQYF. For the CDR3, the DNA is TGTGCCAGCAGTTCACAGCCCACAGATACGCAGTATTTT.

V and J are TRBV14 and TRBJ1-6, with D possibly TRBD1 on 5 matching bases. Germline assignment: CDR1 SGHDN and CDR2 FVKESK. V lost 1 base and J lost 16, with 8 bases in between. The CDR3 runs to 11 residues. Written as DNA, the CDR3 is TGTGCCAGCAGCCAAGGACAGTCGCTCCACTTT. It specifies CASSQGQSLHF.

This clone has just a few counts. V is TRBV6-5 and J is TRBJ1-6; 7 bases align to TRBD1. Germline CDR1 and CDR2: MNHEY and SVGAGI. This CDR3 region has 14 residues. Trimming cost V 9 bases and J 8 bases; bases outside gene matches: 10. The CDR3 sequence is CASQPGQRDSPLHF. The CDR3 DNA sequence: TGTGCCAGTCAGCCGGGACAGCGGGATTCACCCCTCCACTTT.

The chain couples TRBV19 to TRBJ1-2; D is possibly TRBD1 (5 bases). The CDR3 extends over 14 amino acids. From germline, CDR1 is LNHDA and CDR2 SQIVND (reference sequence). V lost 2 bases and J lost 6, with 13 bases in between. CDR3 sequence (DNA): TGTGCCAGTAGTATAACCAGGGTGCGGAATGGCTACACCTTC. It specifies CASSITRVRNGYTF.

The rearrangement uses TRBV7-3 and TRBJ2-2; TRBD1 agrees at 7 bases. The CDR3 loop spans 16 amino acids. J lost 0 bases, V lost 3 bases, and 4 bases had no gene match. Germline V gene lookup returns CDR1 SGHTA and CDR2 FQGTGA. CDR3 sequence reads: CASSLRGHANTGELFF. The DNA of the CDR3 is TGTGCCAGCAGCTTGAGGGGGCACGCGAACACCGGGGAGCTGTTTTTT.

This clone came up many times. The chain employs TRBV14 and TRBJ1-1; a possible D gene is TRBD1 (6 bases). From germline, CDR1 is SGHDN and CDR2 FVKESK. The CDR3 totals 15 residues. The V end lost 8 bases, the J end lost 4 bases, and 20 bases lay between the germline ends. The CDR3 sequence: CASSGPGALGTEAFF. CDR3 coding DNA: TGTGCCAGCTCCGGCCCAGGGGCCTTGGGCACTGAAGCTTTCTTT.

This clone appeared a few times. V gene TRBV5-4 combines with J gene TRBJ1-2; no reliable D call. Germline CDR1 is SGHNT and CDR2 is YYREEE (reference sequence). The V end was cut by 0 bases, the J end by 1 base, with 7 bases between. The CDR3 runs 14 residues. CDR3 sequence (DNA): TGTGCCAGCAGCTTGGCCTCTCTTAACTATGGCTACACCTTC. Translated, it gives CASSLASLNYGYTF.

The chain joins TRBV18 to TRBJ1-1; 8 bases are a match to TRBD1. The germline gives CDR1 KGHSH, CDR2 LQKENI. This CDR3 is built from 14 residues. The V segment lost 3 bases and the J segment 6 bases; nucleotides outside the gene matches: 6. The CDR3 is CASSPQGATAEAFF. The CDR3, as DNA: TGTGCCAGCTCACCCCAGGGGGCTACGGCTGAAGCTTTCTTT.

Details on this clone: A read error may produce the germline difference seen at one junction end. The gene calls are TRBV19 and TRBJ2-3; 11 nucleotides align to TRBD2. The CDR3 has 16 residues. Per germline, CDR1 LNHDA and CDR2 SQIVND (reference sequence). CDR3 DNA sequence: TGTGCCAGTACTATAGCGGGAGGGACTAGCACAGATACGCAGTATTTT. It translates to CASTIAGGTSTDTQYF.

This rearrangement joins TRBV24-1 to TRBJ1-5; tentative D call: TRBD1 (6 bases). CDR1 KGHDR and CDR2 SFDVKD come from the germline V gene. This CDR3 comprises 14 residues. V shed 4 bases and J shed 2 bases, with 8 bases lying between them. The CDR3 DNA reads TGTGCCACCAGTGAACAGGGAGGCAATCAGCCCCAGCATTTT. Amino acid sequence: CATSEQGGNQPQHF.

V is TRBV5-5 and J is TRBJ1-4, with TRBD1 as a possible D gene (6 bases). V shed 5 bases and J shed 1 base, with 12 bases lying between them. CDR1 SGHKS and CDR2 YYEKEE come from the germline V gene (reference sequence). The CDR3 extends over 15 amino acids. The DNA of the CDR3 is TGTGCCAGCAGTACTCCAGGGGTAACTAATGAAAAACTGTTTTTT. It codes for CASSTPGVTNEKLFF.

This chain uses TRBV11-2 with TRBJ2-7; D gene unclear. Germline CDR1 SGHAT, CDR2 FQNNGV. V was clipped by 4 bases and J by 6 bases, with 10 bases between them. CDR3 size: 12 residues. The CDR3 spells CASSSQFGEQYF. The CDR3 bases are TGTGCCAGCAGCTCCCAGTTTGGCGAGCAGTACTTC.